These 10 T cell receptor beta chains came from one sample sequenced in a study of CD8 T cells in ankylosing spondylitis. Study-wide results and caveats: In ankylosing spondylitis blood, a motif of roughly 8 highly homologous TCR beta variants appeared characteristic.

Antigens of these TCRs are unknown. TCRdb itself ran the 5' RACE reads through MiXCR, one entry per CDR3 protein. Of more than 500,000 distinct CDR3 sequences listed, over 4% are singletons. The sample comprised blood, either unsorted or a sorted T cell fraction (not recorded which). These receptors were obtained from a male donor with ankylosing spondylitis.

In this sample, this clonotype turned up a few times. This chain connects TRBV10-3 to TRBJ2-3; the match to TRBD2 covers 8 bases. The germline gives CDR1 ENHRY, CDR2 SYGVKD. CDR3 length equals 18 residues. V trimming: 2 bases; J trimming: 0 bases; junction bases outside the gene matches: 10. CDR3 sequence reads: CAISERGSGGASTDTQYF. CDR3 in DNA: TGTGCCATCAGTGAGAGAGGAAGCGGGGGAGCTAGCACAGATACGCAGTATTTT.

The chain couples TRBV18 to TRBJ1-2; 7 nucleotides align to TRBD1. Germline CDR1 and CDR2: KGHSH and LQKENI. The CDR3 length is 15 residues. J gave up 3 bases and V 1 base, and 5 bases lay outside the gene matches. The CDR3 DNA follows: TGTGCCAGCTCACCACAGGGACAGCCCTACTATGGCTACACCTTC. It translates to CASSPQGQPYYGYTF.

This clonotype was seen ten or more times. The chain has TRBV7-9 and TRBJ1-1, with D hard to call. The V gene's germline CDR1 is SEHNR and CDR2 FQNEAQ (reference sequence). CDR3 length: 12 amino acids. V gave up 5 bases and J gave up 2 bases, with 6 bases separating them. Here the CDR3 reads CASSRHNTEAFF. The CDR3 DNA reads TGTGCCAGCAGCAGGCATAACACTGAAGCTTTCTTT.

Many counts were recorded for this clonotype. This sequence joins TRBV4-2 and TRBJ2-1; no clear D. The length of the CDR3 is 16 residues. Per the germline V gene, CDR1 is LGHNA and CDR2 is YNFKEQ. Trimming removed 3 bases from V and 7 bases from J, with 19 bases in between. The CDR3 here is CASSQVYSVEENEQFF. In DNA form, the CDR3 reads TGTGCCAGCAGCCAGGTCTACAGTGTTGAGGAGAATGAGCAGTTCTTC.

The sample holds many counts of this clonotype. The V gene is TRBV20-1, the J gene TRBJ2-1; D gene unclear. The CDR3 sequence is 8 residues long. CDR1 and CDR2 from the germline V gene are DFQATT and SNEGSKA (reference sequence). The ends were cut back, 6 bases at V and 10 bases at J, with 4 bases in the middle. The chain's CDR3 is CSATEQFF. CDR3 sequence (DNA): TGCAGTGCAACAGAGCAGTTCTTC.

This clonotype was found many times. The chain uses TRBV5-1 and TRBJ1-1; the D is unclear. V was pared by 2 bases and J by 3 bases, with 8 bases between. There are 13 residues in the CDR3. Germline assignment: CDR1 SGHRS and CDR2 YFSETQ. CDR3 in DNA: TGCGCCAGCAGCTTCGAGGGAGACACTGAAGCTTTCTTT. Translating gives CASSFEGDTEAFF.

The table lists this clonotype with many counts. V gene TRBV11-2 combines with J gene TRBJ2-1; no reliable D call. This CDR3 has 15 amino acids. Trimming left V 0 bases short and J 3 bases short, with 9 bases between. Germline lookup yields CDR1 SGHAT and CDR2 FQNNGV. The CDR3 loop reads CASSLEAPFYNEQFF. The CDR3, as DNA: TGTGCCAGCAGCTTAGAGGCCCCGTTCTACAATGAGCAGTTCTTC.

Ten or more counts support this clonotype. This chain uses TRBV29-1 with TRBJ2-1, with a tentative D call TRBD2 (5 bases). The V end lost 4 bases, the J end lost 0 bases, and 19 bases lay between the germline ends. The CDR3 is made up of 17 amino acids. Germline assignment: CDR1 SQVTM and CDR2 ANQGSEA. The chain's CDR3 is CSVGGLWERNSYNEQFF. The CDR3 nucleotides are TGCAGCGTTGGCGGTCTCTGGGAGCGGAACTCCTACAATGAGCAGTTCTTC.

This clonotype was observed at least ten times. The chain has TRBV20-1 and TRBJ2-1; the match to TRBD2 covers 8 bases. The germline V gene encodes CDR1 DFQATT and CDR2 SNEGSKA (reference sequence). J was trimmed by 1 base and V by 6 bases; bases with no gene match: 2. This CDR3 has 13 residues. The chain's CDR3 is CSAPSGSYNEQFF. The CDR3 DNA is TGCAGTGCCCCTAGCGGGTCCTACAATGAGCAGTTCTTC.

There are many counts of this clonotype. The chain is built from TRBV12-5 and TRBJ2-7; 8 bases line up with TRBD2. CDR3 length: 17 amino acids. The germline CDR1 and CDR2 sequences are LGHNT and FRNRAP. With V trimmed by 1 base and J by 4 bases, 12 bases remained unmatched. The CDR3 coding sequence is TGTGCTAGTGGTTTGGGTCCGCCGGGACTAGGGATTTACGAGCAGTACTTC. Encoded protein: CASGLGPPGLGIYEQYF.